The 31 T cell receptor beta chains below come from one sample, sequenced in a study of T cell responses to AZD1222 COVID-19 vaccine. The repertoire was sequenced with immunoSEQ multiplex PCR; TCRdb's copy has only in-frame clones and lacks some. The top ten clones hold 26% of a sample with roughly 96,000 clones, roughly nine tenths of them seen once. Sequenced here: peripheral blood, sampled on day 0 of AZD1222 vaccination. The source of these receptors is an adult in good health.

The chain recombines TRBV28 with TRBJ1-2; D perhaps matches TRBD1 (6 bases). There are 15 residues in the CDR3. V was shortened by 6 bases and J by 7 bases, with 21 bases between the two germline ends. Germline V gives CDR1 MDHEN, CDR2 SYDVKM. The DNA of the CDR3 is TGTGCCAGCAGCGCAAACGGGGGGGCGATAATTGGCTACACCTTC. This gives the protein CASSANGGAIIGYTF.

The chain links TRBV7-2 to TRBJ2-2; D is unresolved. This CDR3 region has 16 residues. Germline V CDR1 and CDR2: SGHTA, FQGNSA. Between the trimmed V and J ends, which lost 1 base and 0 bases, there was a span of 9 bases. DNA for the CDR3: TGTGCCAGCAGCTTAGGCCAGGTTACGAACACCGGGGAGCTGTTTTTT. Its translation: CASSLGQVTNTGELFF.

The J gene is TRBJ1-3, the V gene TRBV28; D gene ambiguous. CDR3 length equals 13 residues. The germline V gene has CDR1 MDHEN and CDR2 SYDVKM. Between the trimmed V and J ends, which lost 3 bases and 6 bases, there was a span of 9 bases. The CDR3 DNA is TGTGCCAGCAGTTTCCCCGCGGCAAACACCATATATTTT. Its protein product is CASSFPAANTIYF.

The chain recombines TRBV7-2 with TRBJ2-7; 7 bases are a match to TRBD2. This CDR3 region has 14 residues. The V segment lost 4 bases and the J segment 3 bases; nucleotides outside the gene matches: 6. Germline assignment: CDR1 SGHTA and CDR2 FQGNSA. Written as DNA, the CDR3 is TGTGCCAGCAGCTCTAGCGGACTGATCTACGAGCAGTACTTC. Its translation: CASSSSGLIYEQYF.

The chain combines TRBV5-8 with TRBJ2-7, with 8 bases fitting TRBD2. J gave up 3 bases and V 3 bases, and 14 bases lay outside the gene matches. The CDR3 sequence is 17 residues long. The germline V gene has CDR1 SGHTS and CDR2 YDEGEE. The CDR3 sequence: CASSSPQRGGFVYEQYF. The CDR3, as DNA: TGTGCCAGCAGCTCTCCTCAACGGGGGGGCTTCGTCTACGAGCAGTACTTC.

CDR3 protein: CASFSPGVEAFF. The CDR3, as DNA: TGTGCCAGCTTCAGTCCAGGGGTTGAAGCTTTCTTT. The chain joins TRBV7-9 to TRBJ1-1; D may be TRBD1 (6 bases). The germline CDR1 and CDR2 sequences are SEHNR and FQNEAQ (reference sequence). The CDR3 has 12 amino acids. V lost 8 bases and J 7 bases, leaving 14 bases between the germline ends. The complete variable domain, with remaining parts taken from reference TRBV7-9 and TRBJ1-1, reads DTGVSQNPRHKITKRGQNVTFRCDPISEHNRLYWYRQTLGQGPEFLTYFQNEAQLEKSRLLSDRFSAERPKGSFSTLEIQRTEQGDSAMYLCASFSPGVEAFFGQGTRLTVV.

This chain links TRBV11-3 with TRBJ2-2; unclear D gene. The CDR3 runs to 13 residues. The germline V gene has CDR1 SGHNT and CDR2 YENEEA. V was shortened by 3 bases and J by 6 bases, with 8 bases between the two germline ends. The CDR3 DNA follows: TGTGCCAGCAGCTTTCCGGCCCCCGGGGAGCTGTTTTTT. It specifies CASSFPAPGELFF.

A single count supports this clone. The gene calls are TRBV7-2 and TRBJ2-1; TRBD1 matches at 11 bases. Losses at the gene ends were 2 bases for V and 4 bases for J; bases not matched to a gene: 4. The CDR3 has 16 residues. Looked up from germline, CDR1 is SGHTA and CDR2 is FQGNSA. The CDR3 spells CASSLTGTGGYNEQFF. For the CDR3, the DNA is TGTGCCAGCAGCTTAACCGGGACAGGGGGATACAATGAGCAGTTCTTC.

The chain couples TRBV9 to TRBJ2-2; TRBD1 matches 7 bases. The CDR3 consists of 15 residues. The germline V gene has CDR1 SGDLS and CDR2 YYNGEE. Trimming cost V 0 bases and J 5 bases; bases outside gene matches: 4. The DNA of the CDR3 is TGTGCCAGCAGCGTAGGGGCAGGGGGAACCGGGGAGCTGTTTTTT. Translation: CASSVGAGGTGELFF.

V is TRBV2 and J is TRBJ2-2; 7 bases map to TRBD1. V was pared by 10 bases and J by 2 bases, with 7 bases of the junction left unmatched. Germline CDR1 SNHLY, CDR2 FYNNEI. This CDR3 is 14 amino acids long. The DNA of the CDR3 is TGTGCCATAAAGGGGGCGCCCAACACCGGGGAGCTGTTTTTT. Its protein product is CAIKGAPNTGELFF.

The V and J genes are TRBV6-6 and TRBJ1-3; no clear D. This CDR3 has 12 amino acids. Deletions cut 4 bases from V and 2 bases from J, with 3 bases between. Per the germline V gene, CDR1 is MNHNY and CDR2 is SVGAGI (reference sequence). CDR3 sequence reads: CASSLPGNTIYF. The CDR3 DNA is TGTGCCAGCAGTTTACCTGGAAACACCATATATTTT.

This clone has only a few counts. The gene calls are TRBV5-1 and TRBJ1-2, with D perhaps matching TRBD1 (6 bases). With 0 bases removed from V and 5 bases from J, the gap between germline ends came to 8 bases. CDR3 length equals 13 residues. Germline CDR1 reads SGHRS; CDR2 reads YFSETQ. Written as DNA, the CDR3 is TGCGCCAGCAGCTTGGTGACAGGTTATGGCTACACCTTC. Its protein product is CASSLVTGYGYTF.

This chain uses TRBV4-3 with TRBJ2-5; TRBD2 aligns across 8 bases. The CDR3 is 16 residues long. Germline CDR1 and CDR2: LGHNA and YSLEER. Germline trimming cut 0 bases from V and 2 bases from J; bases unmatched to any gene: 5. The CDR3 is CASSQDLLAGQETQYF. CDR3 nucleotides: TGCGCCAGCAGCCAAGATCTGTTAGCGGGACAAGAGACCCAGTACTTC.

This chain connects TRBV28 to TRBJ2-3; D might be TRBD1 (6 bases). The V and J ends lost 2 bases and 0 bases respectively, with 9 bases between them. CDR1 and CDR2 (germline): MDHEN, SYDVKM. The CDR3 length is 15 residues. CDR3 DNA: TGTGCCAGCAGTTTACCCCAGGGGAGCACAGATACGCAGTATTTT. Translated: CASSLPQGSTDTQYF.

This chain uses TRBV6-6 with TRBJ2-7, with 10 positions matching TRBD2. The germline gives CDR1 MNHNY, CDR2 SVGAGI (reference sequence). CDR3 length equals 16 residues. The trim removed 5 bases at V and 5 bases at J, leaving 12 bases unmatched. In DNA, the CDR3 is TGTGCCAGCAGTCGACTAGCGGGCAAAGTAGGAGACGAGCAGTACTTC. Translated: CASSRLAGKVGDEQYF.

DNA of the CDR3: TGTGCCAGCAGCCAAGATAAGAGCAACCGAATACTCGGGCACAATGAGCAGTTCTTC. Translated, it gives CASSQDKSNRILGHNEQFF. J is TRBJ2-1 and V is TRBV4-2; D remains ambiguous. CDR3 size: 19 residues. CDR1 LGHNA and CDR2 YNFKEQ come from the germline V gene. Trimming stripped 0 bases from V and 5 bases from J, with 23 bases between.

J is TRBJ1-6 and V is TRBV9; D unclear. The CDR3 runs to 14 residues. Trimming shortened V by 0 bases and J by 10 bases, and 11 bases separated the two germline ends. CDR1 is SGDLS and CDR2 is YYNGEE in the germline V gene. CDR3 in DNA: TGTGCCAGCAGCGTAGTGGGCGGCGAGTCACCCCTCCACTTT. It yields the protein CASSVVGGESPLHF.

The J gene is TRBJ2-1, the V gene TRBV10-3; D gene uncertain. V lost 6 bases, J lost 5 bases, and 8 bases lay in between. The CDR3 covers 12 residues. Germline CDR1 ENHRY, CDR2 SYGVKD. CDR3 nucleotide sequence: TGTGCCATCAGCCAAAAAGACAATGAGCAGTTCTTC. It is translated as CAISQKDNEQFF.

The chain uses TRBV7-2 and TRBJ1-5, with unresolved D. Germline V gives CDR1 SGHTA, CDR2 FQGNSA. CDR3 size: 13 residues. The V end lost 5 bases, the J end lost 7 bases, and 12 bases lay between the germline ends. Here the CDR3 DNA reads TGTGCCAGCAGCCTTGATATCTGGCAGCCCCAGCATTTT. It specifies CASSLDIWQPQHF.

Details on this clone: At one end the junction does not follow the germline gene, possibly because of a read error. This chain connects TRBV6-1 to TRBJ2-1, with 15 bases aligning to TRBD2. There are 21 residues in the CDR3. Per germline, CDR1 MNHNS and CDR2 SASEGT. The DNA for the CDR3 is TGTGCCAGCAGAGAAGCACCGGGAGTTACCGGGACTAGCGGGAGGAACAATGAGCAGTTCTTC. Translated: CASREAPGVTGTSGRNNEQFF.

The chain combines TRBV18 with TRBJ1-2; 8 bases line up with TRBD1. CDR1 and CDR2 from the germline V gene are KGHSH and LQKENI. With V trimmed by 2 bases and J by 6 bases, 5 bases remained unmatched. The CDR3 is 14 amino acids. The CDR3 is CASSPLETGDGYTF. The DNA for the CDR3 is TGTGCCAGCTCACCATTGGAGACAGGGGATGGCTACACCTTC.

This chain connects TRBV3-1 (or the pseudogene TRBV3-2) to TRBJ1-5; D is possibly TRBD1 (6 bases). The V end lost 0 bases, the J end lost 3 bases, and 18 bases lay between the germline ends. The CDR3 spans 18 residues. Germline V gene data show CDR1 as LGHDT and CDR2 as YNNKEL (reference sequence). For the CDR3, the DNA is TGTGCCAGCAGCCAAGAATCCCTAAAAACAGGGTCCAATCAGCCCCAGCATTTT. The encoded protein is CASSQESLKTGSNQPQHF.

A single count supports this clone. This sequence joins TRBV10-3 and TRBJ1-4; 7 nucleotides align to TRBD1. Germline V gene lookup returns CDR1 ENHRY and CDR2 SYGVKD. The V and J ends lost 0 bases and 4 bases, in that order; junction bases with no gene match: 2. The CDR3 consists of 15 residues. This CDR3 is CAISESGQLNEKLFF. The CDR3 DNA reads TGTGCCATCAGTGAGTCGGGACAGCTTAATGAAAAACTGTTTTTT.

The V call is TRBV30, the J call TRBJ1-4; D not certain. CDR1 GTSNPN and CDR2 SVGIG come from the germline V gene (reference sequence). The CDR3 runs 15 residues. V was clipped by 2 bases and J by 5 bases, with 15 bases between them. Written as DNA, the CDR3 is TGTGCCTGGAGTCCCCTAGGCGGGGTGAATGAAAAACTGTTTTTT. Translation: CAWSPLGGVNEKLFF.

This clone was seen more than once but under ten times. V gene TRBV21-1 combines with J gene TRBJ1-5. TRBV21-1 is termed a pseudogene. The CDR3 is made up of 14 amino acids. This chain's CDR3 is CASSNREADQPQHF. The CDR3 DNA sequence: TGTGCCAGCAGCAACCGAGAAGCGGACCAGCCCCAGCATTTT.

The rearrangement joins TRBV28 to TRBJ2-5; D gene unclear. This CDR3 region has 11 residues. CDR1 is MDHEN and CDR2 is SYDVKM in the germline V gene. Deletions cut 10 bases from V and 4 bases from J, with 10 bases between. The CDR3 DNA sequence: TGTGCCACCCGCGCGGTAGAGACCCAGTACTTC. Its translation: CATRAVETQYF. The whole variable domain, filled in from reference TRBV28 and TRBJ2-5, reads DVKVTQSSRYLVKRTGEKVFLECVQDMDHENMFWYRQDPGLGLRLIYFSYDVKMKEKGDIPEGYSVSREKKERFSLILESASTNQTSMYLCATRAVETQYFGPGTRLLVL.

CDR3 sequence (DNA): TGTGCCAGCAGCTTTAGCGGGAGCTCCTACAATGAGCAGTTCTTC. Translated: CASSFSGSSYNEQFF. The chain combines TRBV5-8 with TRBJ2-1; 9 nucleotides align to TRBD2. CDR3 length equals 15 residues. Germline trimming cut 2 bases from V and 0 bases from J; bases unmatched to any gene: 0. The germline CDR1 and CDR2 sequences are SGHTS and YDEGEE.

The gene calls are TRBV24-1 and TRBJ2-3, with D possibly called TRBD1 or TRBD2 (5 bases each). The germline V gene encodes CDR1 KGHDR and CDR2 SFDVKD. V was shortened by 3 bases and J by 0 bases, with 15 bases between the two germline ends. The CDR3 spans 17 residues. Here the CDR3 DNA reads TGTGCCACCAGTGATCGCCCAGGGAGCCCTAGCACAGATACGCAGTATTTT. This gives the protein CATSDRPGSPSTDTQYF.

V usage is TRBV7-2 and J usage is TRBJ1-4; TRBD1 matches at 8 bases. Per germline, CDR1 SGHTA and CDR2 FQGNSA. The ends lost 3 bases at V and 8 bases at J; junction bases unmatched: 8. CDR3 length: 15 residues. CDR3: CASSLSGGLGEKLFF. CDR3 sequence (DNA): TGTGCCAGCAGCTTGTCAGGGGGCCTGGGGGAAAAACTGTTTTTT.

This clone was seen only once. The CDR3 bases are TGTGCCACCAGTAACTATGGGGGACAGGGCCCCTACGAGCAGTACTTC. Amino acid sequence: CATSNYGGQGPYEQYF. The chain employs TRBV15 and TRBJ2-7; 9 nucleotides match TRBD1. V was clipped by 6 bases and J by 2 bases; unmatched bases: 11. Germline V gives CDR1 LNHNV, CDR2 YYDKDF (reference sequence). The CDR3 is 16 amino acids.

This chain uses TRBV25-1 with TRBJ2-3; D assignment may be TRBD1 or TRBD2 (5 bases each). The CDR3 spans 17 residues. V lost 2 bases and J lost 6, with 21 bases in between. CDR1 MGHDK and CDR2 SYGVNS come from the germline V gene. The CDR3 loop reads CASSESLSSGGSDTQYF. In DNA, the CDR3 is TGTGCCAGCAGTGAAAGTCTGTCATCTGGGGGAAGCGATACGCAGTATTTT.